The 26 T cell receptor beta chains reported below all come from one sample, sequenced in a study of blood T cell repertoires in COVID-19. Repertoires were generated with immunoSEQ multiplex PCR, while TCRdb's copy carries only in-frame clones and drops some. The table has a few hundred thousand clones, around 82% seen once; the top ten hold about 3.4%. Sequencing used peripheral blood. These receptors came from a young woman with acute or convalescent COVID-19.

The rearrangement uses TRBV14 and TRBJ2-2; TRBD1 matches 7 bases. After removal of 8 bases from V and 5 bases from J, the junction contained 8 bases not matched to a gene. The V gene's germline CDR1 is SGHDN and CDR2 FVKESK. The CDR3 consists of 14 residues. The CDR3 bases are TGTGCCAGCGGGAAGGGGGCTTTAACCGGGGAGCTGTTTTTT. Translation gives CASGKGALTGELFF.

This rearrangement joins TRBV6-2 or TRBV6-3 to TRBJ2-1; 9 bases align to TRBD2. Germline CDR1 MNHEY, CDR2 SVGEGT. The ends lost 5 bases at V and 9 bases at J; junction bases unmatched: 5. This CDR3 spans 13 amino acids. The CDR3 DNA follows: TGTGCCAGCAGTACTGGGACTAGCTCTGAGCAGTTCTTC. As protein: CASSTGTSSEQFF.

V usage is TRBV4-1 and J usage is TRBJ1-2, with a tentative D call TRBD1 (5 bases). Per germline, CDR1 MGHRA and CDR2 YSYEKL. V lost 3 bases, J lost 4 bases, and 15 bases lay in between. This CDR3 comprises 15 residues. The CDR3 DNA is TGCGCCAGCAGCCATCCCCGGGGGGAGTTCTATGGCTACACCTTC. Encoded protein: CASSHPRGEFYGYTF.

The chain employs TRBV9 and TRBJ2-5; D is perhaps TRBD2 (5 bases). The V gene lost 1 base and the J gene lost 1 base, with 11 bases spanning the gap. Germline V gives CDR1 SGDLS, CDR2 YYNGEE. This CDR3 has 15 amino acids. CDR3 DNA sequence: TGTGCCAGCAGCGTAAGTGGGAGCAGCCAAGAGACCCAGTACTTC. This encodes CASSVSGSSQETQYF.

This clone was detected only a few times. The V call is TRBV29-1, the J call TRBJ1-3; D is possibly TRBD1 (5 bases). Germline V gives CDR1 SQVTM, CDR2 ANQGSEA. With 3 bases removed from V and 4 bases from J, the gap between germline ends came to 16 bases. This CDR3 region has 15 residues. As DNA, the CDR3 is TGCAGCGTTGAGGTGGAAGGGGCTTGGGGAAACACCATATATTTT. Encoded protein: CSVEVEGAWGNTIYF.

V is TRBV19 and J is TRBJ1-6, with 9 nucleotides matching TRBD1. The CDR3 loop spans 15 amino acids. V trimming: 6 bases; J trimming: 6 bases; junction bases outside the gene matches: 6. In germline, CDR1 is LNHDA, CDR2 SQIVND (reference sequence). In nucleotides, the CDR3 is TGTGCCAGTAGGACCGGGACAGGGAGTAATTCACCCCTCCACTTT. Protein: CASRTGTGSNSPLHF.

The rearrangement uses TRBV19 and TRBJ1-4; 12 bases agree with TRBD1. The CDR3 consists of 17 residues. V was clipped by 9 bases and J by 6 bases; unmatched bases: 14. The germline V gene encodes CDR1 LNHDA and CDR2 SQIVND (reference sequence). The CDR3 sequence: CASRIAGTGGAYEKLFF. In nucleotides, the CDR3 is TGTGCCAGCCGAATAGCCGGGACAGGGGGCGCTTATGAAAAACTGTTTTTT.

The chain has TRBV27 and TRBJ2-1, with 10 positions matching TRBD2. The CDR3 has 17 amino acids. Germline V gives CDR1 MNHEY, CDR2 SMNVEV (reference sequence). J was trimmed by 6 bases and V by 2 bases; bases with no gene match: 10. CDR3 loop: CASSLRGLAALGNEQFF. Written as DNA, the CDR3 is TGTGCCAGCAGTTTACGTGGACTAGCGGCCCTCGGCAATGAGCAGTTCTTC.

This clone was picked up one time. The rearrangement uses TRBV9 and TRBJ1-2, with a weak D call TRBD1 (6 bases). CDR3 length: 13 residues. V was clipped by 9 bases and J by 3 bases, with 15 bases between them. Germline V gene sequence: CDR1 SGDLS, CDR2 YYNGEE. DNA for the CDR3: TGTGCCACCCCGAGGGCAGGGGACTATGGCTACACCTTC. It specifies CATPRAGDYGYTF.

J is TRBJ1-1 and V is TRBV19, with D perhaps TRBD1 (5 bases). Trimming shortened V by 3 bases and J by 0 bases, and 14 bases separated the two germline ends. Germline CDR1 and CDR2: LNHDA and SQIVND (reference sequence). The CDR3 covers 16 residues. In nucleotides, the CDR3 is TGTGCCAGTAGTATGTCTTGGGGGGAAATGAACACTGAAGCTTTCTTT. Translated, it gives CASSMSWGEMNTEAFF. The full variable domain, with the rest looked up from reference TRBV19 and TRBJ1-1, is DGGITQSPKYLFRKEGQNVTLSCEQNLNHDAMYWYRQDPGQGLRLIYYSQIVNDFQKGDIAEGYSVSREKKESFPLTVTSAQKNPTAFYLCASSMSWGEMNTEAFFGQGTRLTVV.

The chain combines TRBV20-1 with TRBJ1-4; D is perhaps TRBD1 (6 bases). V was shortened by 3 bases and J by 6 bases, with 14 bases between the two germline ends. The CDR3 has 14 residues. CDR1 is DFQATT and CDR2 is SNEGSKA in the germline V gene (reference sequence). The CDR3 spells CSASVSRGDEKLFF. The CDR3 DNA reads TGCAGTGCTAGTGTTAGCAGGGGAGATGAAAAACTGTTTTTT.

This clone was observed once. V and J are TRBV7-2 and TRBJ1-6; the match to TRBD1 covers 12 bases. J was trimmed by 7 bases and V by 3 bases; bases with no gene match: 7. CDR3 length: 17 amino acids. Per germline, CDR1 SGHTA and CDR2 FQGNSA. The CDR3 loop is CASSFLGQGAVNSPLHF. The CDR3, as DNA: TGTGCCAGCAGCTTTTTGGGACAGGGGGCCGTAAATTCACCCCTCCACTTT.

The rearrangement joins TRBV7-9 to TRBJ2-5, with 8 positions matching TRBD2. V dropped 4 bases and J dropped 5; count of bases not matched to a gene: 9. The CDR3 runs 15 residues. Germline loops: CDR1 SEHNR, CDR2 FQNEAQ (reference sequence). CDR3 DNA: TGTGCCAGCAGCTACGGACTAGCTGGCGCTGAGACCCAGTACTTC. This translates into CASSYGLAGAETQYF. Full variable domain (outside the CDR3, taken from reference TRBV7-9 and TRBJ2-5): DTGVSQNPRHKITKRGQNVTFRCDPISEHNRLYWYRQTLGQGPEFLTYFQNEAQLEKSRLLSDRFSAERPKGSFSTLEIQRTEQGDSAMYLCASSYGLAGAETQYFGPGTRLLVL.

The gene calls are TRBV11-3 and TRBJ2-3, with 8 bases that match TRBD2. Germline CDR1 is SGHNT and CDR2 is YENEEA. The V segment lost 5 bases and the J segment 6 bases; nucleotides outside the gene matches: 4. CDR3 length equals 13 residues. The DNA of the CDR3 is TGTGCCAGCAGCCCCATAGCGGGGGATACGCAGTATTTT. Translating gives CASSPIAGDTQYF.

The DNA for the CDR3 is TGTGCCAGCTCACCACCGGGACAGGGGACCTATGGCTACACCTTC. Amino acid sequence: CASSPPGQGTYGYTF. V and J are TRBV18 and TRBJ1-2; TRBD1 aligns across 10 bases. The CDR3 is 15 residues long. The V and J ends lost 0 bases and 4 bases, in that order; junction bases with no gene match: 2. Per the germline V gene, CDR1 is KGHSH and CDR2 is LQKENI.

The genes are TRBV2 and TRBJ1-6, with 9 positions matching TRBD1. Looked up from germline, CDR1 is SNHLY and CDR2 is FYNNEI. CDR3 length: 16 residues. V lost 2 bases, J lost 9 bases, and 8 bases stayed unmatched. Written as DNA, the CDR3 is TGTGCCAGCAGTGAACTGACCGGGACAGGGAGTTCACCCCTCCACTTT. Protein sequence: CASSELTGTGSSPLHF.

The rearrangement joins TRBV5-5 to TRBJ1-3; TRBD1 might be the D (6 bases). The V end lost 4 bases, the J end lost 8 bases, and 22 bases lay between the germline ends. The germline gives CDR1 SGHKS, CDR2 YYEKEE (reference sequence). The CDR3 has 16 amino acids. The CDR3 sequence: CASSPQGGGAHYTIYF. In nucleotides, the CDR3 is TGTGCCAGCAGCCCACAGGGTGGGGGAGCGCACTACACCATATATTTT.

The gene calls are TRBV25-1 and TRBJ2-7; 7 bases are a match to TRBD1. This CDR3 comprises 13 residues. Trimming took 4 bases from V and 6 from J; bases not matched to a gene: 6. The germline gives CDR1 MGHDK, CDR2 SYGVNS. CDR3 sequence reads: CASSGRQGPEQYF. The CDR3 nucleotides read TGTGCCAGCAGTGGTCGACAGGGCCCCGAGCAGTACTTC.

This sequence joins TRBV6-5 and TRBJ1-2, with no clear D. The V gene lost 1 base and the J gene lost 2 bases, with 11 bases spanning the gap. This CDR3 spans 15 amino acids. Germline loops: CDR1 MNHEY, CDR2 SVGAGI. The CDR3 region has the DNA TGTGCCAGCAGTTACTTCGGGGATTCAAACTATGGCTACACCTTC. It translates to CASSYFGDSNYGYTF.

The chain employs TRBV29-1 and TRBJ1-2, with D tentatively TRBD1 (6 bases). Trimming removed 7 bases from V and 6 bases from J, with 12 bases in between. The germline V gene encodes CDR1 SQVTM and CDR2 ANQGSEA. This CDR3 region has 11 residues. The CDR3 DNA reads TGCAGCGGAACAGGGTTTAATGGCTACACCTTC. Translating it yields CSGTGFNGYTF. Looking up the rest from reference TRBV29-1 and TRBJ1-2 gives the full variable domain: SAVISQKPSRDICQRGTSLTIQCQVDSQVTMMFWYRQQPGQSLTLIATANQGSEATYESGFVIDKFPISRPNLTFSTLTVSNMSPEDSSIYLCSGTGFNGYTFGSGTRLTVV.

In its sample, this clone was seen once. CDR3 sequence: CASSQQGAQNSPLHF. In DNA form, the CDR3 reads TGTGCCAGCAGCCAGCAGGGGGCGCAAAATTCACCCCTCCACTTT. V usage is TRBV3-1 (or the pseudogene TRBV3-2) and J usage is TRBJ1-6; TRBD1 matches at 8 bases. This CDR3 is 15 amino acids long. The junction had 5 bases not matched to a gene; V was cut back by 3 bases and J by 7 bases. The germline V gene encodes CDR1 LGHDT and CDR2 YNNKEL (reference sequence).

The chain combines TRBV27 with TRBJ2-2, with 12 bases lining up with TRBD2. CDR1 and CDR2 (germline): MNHEY, SMNVEV (reference sequence). V was clipped by 5 bases and J by 6 bases; unmatched bases: 4. This CDR3 has 15 amino acids. The CDR3 region has the DNA TGTGCCAGCAGTAAGACTAGCGGGAGCGCCGGGGAGCTGTTTTTT. This gives the protein CASSKTSGSAGELFF.

The J gene is TRBJ2-7, the V gene TRBV28; 15 bases match TRBD2. V was clipped by 6 bases and J by 7 bases; unmatched bases: 7. In germline, CDR1 is MDHEN, CDR2 SYDVKM. The CDR3 is 15 amino acids. The CDR3 reads CASSSLGLAGGEQYF. CDR3 DNA: TGTGCCAGCAGCTCCCTGGGACTAGCGGGAGGAGAGCAGTACTTC.

This clone was counted between two and nine times. V gene TRBV30 combines with J gene TRBJ1-1, with D possibly TRBD1 on 5 matching bases. The germline V and J ends were trimmed by 7 bases and 1 base, with 10 bases remaining between them. CDR3 length equals 12 residues. CDR1 and CDR2 from the germline V gene are GTSNPN and SVGIG (reference sequence). Here the CDR3 DNA reads TGTGCCTCTGTAAGGGGGAACACTGAAGCTTTCTTT. Amino acids: CASVRGNTEAFF.

The rearrangement joins TRBV29-1 to TRBJ2-1; 9 positions match TRBD2. The length of the CDR3 is 13 residues. Looked up from germline, CDR1 is SQVTM and CDR2 is ANQGSEA. Trimming cost V 7 bases and J 8 bases; bases outside gene matches: 9. CDR3 DNA sequence: TGCAGCGCAATAGCGGGAGAAGATTATGAGCAGTTCTTC. It encodes CSAIAGEDYEQFF.

The chain joins TRBV9 to TRBJ1-2, with 12 bases identical to TRBD1. The CDR3 extends over 18 amino acids. Per germline, CDR1 SGDLS and CDR2 YYNGEE. With V trimmed by 7 bases and J by 3 bases, 16 bases remained unmatched. CDR3 coding DNA: TGTGCCAGCCGCGGGACCCCGGGACAGGGGGCCCGATACTATGGCTACACCTTC. It translates to CASRGTPGQGARYYGYTF.